These 29 T cell receptor beta chains share one sample of origin, sequenced in a study of response to subunit inactivated influenza vaccine. TCRdb reanalysed the RT-PCR reads using MiXCR and keeps one entry per CDR3 protein. Of 450,000 to 600,000 distinct CDR3 sequences listed, 16% are singletons. The sample in question was CD4+ T cells sorted from PBMCs, obtained about 24 months after vaccination. These receptors were obtained from a man aged 50-75 years who received an inactivated influenza vaccine.

The rearrangement joins TRBV5-1 to TRBJ2-1; possible D gene TRBD2, 5 bases. This CDR3 has 15 residues. From germline, CDR1 is SGHRS and CDR2 YFSETQ. V was trimmed by 2 bases and J by 8 bases, leaving 17 bases between them. CDR3: CASSFLDWQTDEQFF. CDR3 nucleotides: TGCGCCAGCAGCTTCTTGGACTGGCAGACGGATGAGCAGTTCTTC. Combining the CDR3 with reference TRBV5-1 and TRBJ2-1 gives the whole variable domain KAGVTQTPRYLIKTRGQQVTLSCSPISGHRSVSWYQQTPGQGLQFLFEYFSETQRNKGNFPGRFSGRQFSNSRSEMNVSTLELGDSALYLCASSFLDWQTDEQFFGPGTRLTVL.

The J gene is TRBJ2-1, the V gene TRBV6-4; D is perhaps TRBD2 (6 bases). V shed 4 bases and J shed 5 bases, with 18 bases lying between them. The CDR3 contains 16 residues. CDR1 and CDR2 (germline): MRHNA, SNTAGT. This CDR3 is CASSVSTGTLNNEQFF. CDR3 sequence (DNA): TGTGCCAGCAGTGTATCTACCGGGACTTTGAACAATGAGCAGTTCTTC.

This clonotype has more than one count but fewer than ten. The chain recombines TRBV4-2 with TRBJ1-1; TRBD1 matches 10 bases. Germline V lookup: CDR1 LGHNA, CDR2 YNFKEQ. Trimming took 3 bases from V and 2 from J; bases not matched to a gene: 3. The CDR3 runs to 15 residues. The CDR3 here is CASSQGTGENTEAFF. The CDR3 bases are TGTGCCAGCAGCCAGGGGACAGGGGAAAACACTGAAGCTTTCTTT.

This rearrangement joins TRBV28 to TRBJ1-5; 7 bases align to TRBD1. V shed 3 bases and J 4 bases; nucleotides not matched to a gene: 3. Germline V gene lookup returns CDR1 MDHEN and CDR2 SYDVKM. The CDR3 length is 14 residues. CDR3 sequence (DNA): TGTGCCAGCAGTTTTTTGACAGGGAATCAGCCCCAGCATTTT. It codes for CASSFLTGNQPQHF.

V and J are TRBV20-1 and TRBJ2-1; D is undetermined. This CDR3 has 11 amino acids. Germline V lookup: CDR1 DFQATT, CDR2 SNEGSKA (reference sequence). Trimming took off 6 bases at V and 3 bases at J, with 6 bases between the two ends. The CDR3 region has the DNA TGCAGTGCAGCAATCTACAATGAGCAGTTCTTC. Translation gives CSAAIYNEQFF.

The rearrangement links TRBV4-3 to TRBJ2-1; no definite D call. Per germline, CDR1 LGHNA and CDR2 YSLEER. With 0 bases removed from V and 8 bases from J, the gap between germline ends came to 8 bases. The CDR3 is 13 residues long. The CDR3 is CASSQDRGHEQFF. The CDR3 nucleotides are TGCGCCAGCAGCCAAGATCGCGGCCATGAGCAGTTCTTC.

The V gene is TRBV24-1, the J gene TRBJ2-5; TRBD1 aligns across 10 bases. The ends lost 2 bases at V and 5 bases at J; junction bases unmatched: 7. CDR1 is KGHDR, CDR2 SFDVKD, per germline. This CDR3 region has 16 residues. CDR3 in DNA: TGTGCCACCAGTGATTCACCGGGACAGGGGTTGGAGACCCAGTACTTC. Residues: CATSDSPGQGLETQYF.

This clonotype was found once. The chain couples TRBV6-6 to TRBJ1-1; tentatively, D is TRBD1 (6 bases). The germline gives CDR1 MNHNY, CDR2 SVGAGI (reference sequence). The CDR3 length is 13 residues. V was clipped by 7 bases and J by 6 bases, with 15 bases between them. In DNA form, the CDR3 reads TGTGCCAGCACCTTCACAGGGTCTGCTGAAGCTTTCTTT. It encodes CASTFTGSAEAFF.

The table lists this clonotype with many counts. The chain uses TRBV12-3 or TRBV12-4 and TRBJ2-7; perhaps TRBD2 as D (6 bases). The CDR3 has 13 amino acids. Trimming took off 6 bases at V and 3 bases at J, with 12 bases between the two ends. Here the CDR3 DNA reads TGTGCCAGCAGGCGGGCGCGGGGCTACGAGCAGTACTTC. Translation: CASRRARGYEQYF.

There are a few counts of this clonotype. CDR3 nucleotides: TGTGCCAGCAGTCCTCGGACAGGGGGCTCCGTCCTGACTTTC. Translating gives CASSPRTGGSVLTF. The chain is built from TRBV12-3 or TRBV12-4 and TRBJ2-6; the match to TRBD1 covers 11 bases. V lost 5 bases and J lost 12; bases outside the gene matches: 6. The CDR3 runs to 14 residues.

Many counts were recorded for this clonotype. This chain connects TRBV12-3 or TRBV12-4 to TRBJ1-2; the match to TRBD1 covers 10 bases. Trimming cost V 5 bases and J 7 bases; bases outside gene matches: 13. The CDR3 runs 16 residues. CDR3 loop: CASSAGTGDILVGYTF. CDR3 bases: TGTGCCAGCAGTGCCGGGACAGGGGATATTTTAGTTGGCTACACCTTC.

The chain links TRBV18 to TRBJ2-7; D might be TRBD1 (5 bases). CDR1 is KGHSH and CDR2 is LQKENI in the germline V gene. Trimming removed 2 bases at V and 0 bases at J, with 11 bases between. The length of the CDR3 is 15 residues. CDR3 nucleotide sequence: TGTGCCAGCTCACCAGGCAAAACAGGCTCCTACGAGCAGTACTTC. Its translation: CASSPGKTGSYEQYF.

This clonotype turned up a few times. V usage is TRBV10-1 and J usage is TRBJ2-3; 8 nucleotides match TRBD1. There are 15 residues in the CDR3. The V gene end was trimmed by 3 bases and the J gene end by 1 base; junction bases not matched to a gene: 3. The V gene's germline CDR1 is WNHNN and CDR2 SYGVQD (reference sequence). This CDR3 is CASSDTGGGTDTQYF. The DNA of the CDR3 is TGCGCCAGCAGTGATACAGGGGGAGGCACAGATACGCAGTATTTT.

This clonotype has just a few counts. The chain uses TRBV7-2 and TRBJ2-1, with 8 bases that match TRBD2. Looked up from germline, CDR1 is SGHTA and CDR2 is FQGNSA. With V trimmed by 1 base and J by 10 bases, 3 bases remained unmatched. CDR3 length equals 13 residues. The CDR3 is CASSLVGGDEQFF. The CDR3, as DNA: TGTGCCAGCAGCTTAGTCGGGGGGGACGAGCAGTTCTTC.

This clonotype was seen ten or more times. The chain combines TRBV6-2 or TRBV6-3 with TRBJ2-7; TRBD1 matches at 8 bases. The CDR3 sequence is 16 residues long. With V trimmed by 6 bases and J by 2 bases, 12 bases remained unmatched. In germline, CDR1 is MNHEY, CDR2 SVGEGT. The CDR3: CASSPIPGGRTYEQYF. The CDR3 nucleotides are TGTGCCAGCAGCCCGATCCCAGGGGGCAGGACCTACGAGCAGTACTTC.

The chain employs TRBV2 and TRBJ1-1, with 7 bases that match TRBD1. With 5 bases clipped from V and 4 bases from J, the junction kept 7 bases outside the gene matches. The germline V gene has CDR1 SNHLY and CDR2 FYNNEI. This CDR3 region has 14 residues. DNA for the CDR3: TGTGCCAGCAGTATTAGGGGGCAGGCCACTGAAGCTTTCTTT. The encoded protein is CASSIRGQATEAFF.

V gene TRBV20-1 combines with J gene TRBJ2-7; a weak D match, TRBD1 (5 bases). Per germline, CDR1 DFQATT and CDR2 SNEGSKA (reference sequence). V was trimmed by 3 bases and J by 3 bases, leaving 18 bases between them. CDR3 size: 15 residues. The CDR3 protein is CSASIRQGRNYEQYF. CDR3 bases: TGCAGTGCTAGCATTCGTCAGGGCCGAAACTACGAGCAGTACTTC.

This clonotype was seen many times. The J gene is TRBJ2-7, the V gene TRBV29-1; a weak D match, TRBD1 (5 bases). From germline, CDR1 is SQVTM and CDR2 ANQGSEA. V lost 4 bases and J 7 bases, leaving 17 bases between the germline ends. The CDR3 extends over 13 amino acids. CDR3 bases: TGCAGCGTTGTTCGAGACAGACGTGGAGAGCAGTACTTC. It specifies CSVVRDRRGEQYF.

This clonotype was counted a few times. The chain couples TRBV12-3 or TRBV12-4 to TRBJ2-7, with D unresolved. The CDR3 is 15 amino acids. V was clipped by 1 base and J by 2 bases, with 12 bases between them. As DNA, the CDR3 is TGTGCCAGCAGTTTAGGCACCAGTTATACCTACGAGCAGTACTTC. Its translation: CASSLGTSYTYEQYF.

The chain links TRBV11-2 to TRBJ1-1, with 7 nucleotides matching TRBD1. The junction had 10 bases not matched to a gene; V was cut back by 3 bases and J by 3 bases. Germline V CDR1 and CDR2: SGHAT, FQNNGV. This CDR3 is 16 amino acids long. The CDR3 DNA sequence: TGTGCCAGCAGCTTCTCAAGACAGGGCCACTACACTGAAGCTTTCTTT. Protein: CASSFSRQGHYTEAFF.

The rearrangement links TRBV7-2 to TRBJ1-2; 9 bases are shared with TRBD1. There are 15 residues in the CDR3. Germline V gene lookup returns CDR1 SGHTA and CDR2 FQGNSA. The junction had 9 bases not matched to a gene; V was cut back by 6 bases and J by 4 bases. For the CDR3, the DNA is TGTGCCAGCAGAGCGGGACAGGGCATCACCTATGGCTACACCTTC. As protein: CASRAGQGITYGYTF. Supplemented by reference TRBV7-2 and TRBJ1-2, the full variable domain reads GAGVSQSPSNKVTEKGKDVELRCDPISGHTALYWYRQSLGQGLEFLIYFQGNSAPDKSGLPSDRFSAERTGGSVSTLTIQRTQQEDSAVYLCASRAGQGITYGYTFGSGTRLTVV.

The table lists this clonotype with a few counts. This chain links TRBV3-1 with TRBJ2-7; D is unresolved. There are 13 residues in the CDR3. Germline assignment: CDR1 LGHDT and CDR2 YNNKEL (reference sequence). The V gene lost 1 base and the J gene lost 3 bases, with 7 bases spanning the gap. CDR3 in DNA: TGTGCCAGCAGCCAAGTGTACGGCTACGAGCAGTACTTC. Its translation is CASSQVYGYEQYF.

The genes are TRBV2 and TRBJ2-7; a possible D gene is TRBD2 (5 bases). CDR3 length equals 12 residues. The V gene's germline CDR1 is SNHLY and CDR2 FYNNEI. Trimming took off 6 bases at V and 4 bases at J, with 10 bases between the two ends. CDR3 amino acids: CASSELVYEQYF. Here the CDR3 DNA reads TGTGCCAGCAGCGAACTAGTTTACGAGCAGTACTTC.

V gene TRBV5-4 combines with J gene TRBJ2-3; D is ambiguous. Germline values: CDR1 SGHNT, CDR2 YYREEE (reference sequence). V lost 0 bases and J 1 base, leaving 21 bases between the germline ends. There are 19 residues in the CDR3. CDR3 loop: CASSLGLGWASSGTDTQYF. The DNA for the CDR3 is TGTGCCAGCAGCTTGGGTTTAGGATGGGCAAGCTCGGGCACAGATACGCAGTATTTT. Full variable domain (outside the CDR3, taken from reference TRBV5-4 and TRBJ2-3): ETGVTQSPTHLIKTRGQQVTLRCSSQSGHNTVSWYQQALGQGPQFIFQYYREEENGRGNFPPRFSGLQFPNYSSELNVNALELDDSALYLCASSLGLGWASSGTDTQYFGPGTRLTVL.

About this clonotype: With a much larger clone just one base away, this may be a read error. This chain uses TRBV12-3 or TRBV12-4 with TRBJ1-2; D is ambiguous. V shed 1 base and J shed 0 bases, with 12 bases lying between them. This CDR3 contains 16 residues. The CDR3 coding sequence is TGTGCCAGCAGTTTAGGCGGGTGGGTAGCTAACTATGGCTACACCTTC. This sequence encodes CASSLGGWVANYGYTF.

J is TRBJ2-1 and V is TRBV12-3 or TRBV12-4; 10 nucleotides line up with TRBD2. The trim removed 6 bases at V and 7 bases at J, leaving 9 bases unmatched. CDR3 length: 15 residues. CDR3 in amino acids: CASRGLAGVGNEQFF. The CDR3 bases are TGTGCCAGCAGGGGTCTAGCGGGAGTAGGTAATGAGCAGTTCTTC.

The J gene is TRBJ2-1, the V gene TRBV15; TRBD2 matches at 8 bases. Germline assignment: CDR1 LNHNV and CDR2 YYDKDF (reference sequence). After removal of 0 bases from V and 7 bases from J, the junction contained 8 bases not matched to a gene. The CDR3 runs 16 residues. CDR3 residues: CATSRDPPSGSNEQFF. CDR3 nucleotides: TGTGCCACCAGCAGAGATCCCCCCAGCGGGAGTAATGAGCAGTTCTTC.

V and J are TRBV10-3 and TRBJ2-1; D tentatively reads TRBD1 or TRBD2 (5 bases each). The length of the CDR3 is 15 residues. CDR1 is ENHRY and CDR2 is SYGVKD in the germline V gene. The V gene lost 2 bases and the J gene lost 0 bases, with 8 bases spanning the gap. The CDR3 DNA follows: TGTGCCATCAGTGAGCCAGGGAGCTCCTACAATGAGCAGTTCTTC. Protein: CAISEPGSSYNEQFF.

The V gene is TRBV2, the J gene TRBJ2-7; the D is unclear. CDR1 SNHLY and CDR2 FYNNEI come from the germline V gene. The CDR3 has 12 residues. The V end was cut by 6 bases, the J end by 3 bases, with 9 bases between. The CDR3 loop is CASRNMGYEQYF. The CDR3 DNA sequence: TGTGCCAGCAGGAACATGGGCTACGAGCAGTACTTC.